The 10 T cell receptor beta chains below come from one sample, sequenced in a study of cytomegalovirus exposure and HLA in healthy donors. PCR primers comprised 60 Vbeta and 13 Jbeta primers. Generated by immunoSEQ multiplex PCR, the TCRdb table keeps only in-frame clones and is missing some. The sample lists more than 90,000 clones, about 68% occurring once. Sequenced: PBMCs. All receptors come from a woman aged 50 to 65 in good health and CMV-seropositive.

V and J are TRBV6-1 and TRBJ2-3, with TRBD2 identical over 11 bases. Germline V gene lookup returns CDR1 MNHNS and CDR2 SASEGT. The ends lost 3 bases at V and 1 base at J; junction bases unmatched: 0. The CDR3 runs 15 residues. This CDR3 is CASSETSGGTDTQYF. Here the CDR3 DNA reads TGTGCCAGCAGTGAGACTAGCGGGGGCACAGATACGCAGTATTTT.

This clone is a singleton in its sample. CDR3 bases: TGTGCCAGTAACAACGGTTGGGGGGGCCGGGAGACCCAGTACTTC. This sequence encodes CASNNGWGGRETQYF. The gene calls are TRBV19 and TRBJ2-5; TRBD2 might be the D (7 bases). The germline V and J ends were trimmed by 7 bases and 5 bases, with 20 bases remaining between them. Germline lookup yields CDR1 LNHDA and CDR2 SQIVND (reference sequence). CDR3 length: 15 residues.

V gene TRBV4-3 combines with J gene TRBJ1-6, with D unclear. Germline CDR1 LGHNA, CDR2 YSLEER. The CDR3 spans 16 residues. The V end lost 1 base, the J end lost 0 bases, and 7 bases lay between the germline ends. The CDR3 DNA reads TGCGCCAGCAGCCAAGTCGCTACCTCCTATAATTCACCCCTCCACTTT. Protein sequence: CASSQVATSYNSPLHF.

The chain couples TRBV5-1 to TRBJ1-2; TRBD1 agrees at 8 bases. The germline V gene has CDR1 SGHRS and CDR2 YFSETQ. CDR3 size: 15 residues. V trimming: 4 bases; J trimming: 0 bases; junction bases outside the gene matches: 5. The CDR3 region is CASSPDRGANYGYTF. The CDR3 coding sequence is TGCGCCAGCAGCCCCGACAGGGGAGCTAACTATGGCTACACCTTC. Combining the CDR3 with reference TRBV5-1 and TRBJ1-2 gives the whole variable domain KAGVTQTPRYLIKTRGQQVTLSCSPISGHRSVSWYQQTPGQGLQFLFEYFSETQRNKGNFPGRFSGRQFSNSRSEMNVSTLELGDSALYLCASSPDRGANYGYTFGSGTRLTVV.

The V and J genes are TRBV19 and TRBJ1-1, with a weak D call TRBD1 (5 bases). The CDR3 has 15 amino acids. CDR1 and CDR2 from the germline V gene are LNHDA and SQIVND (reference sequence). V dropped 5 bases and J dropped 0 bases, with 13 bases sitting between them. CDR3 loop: CASSLWQTVNTEAFF. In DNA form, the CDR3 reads TGTGCCAGTAGTCTTTGGCAGACAGTGAACACTGAAGCTTTCTTT. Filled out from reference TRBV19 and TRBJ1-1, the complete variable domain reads DGGITQSPKYLFRKEGQNVTLSCEQNLNHDAMYWYRQDPGQGLRLIYYSQIVNDFQKGDIAEGYSVSREKKESFPLTVTSAQKNPTAFYLCASSLWQTVNTEAFFGQGTRLTVV.

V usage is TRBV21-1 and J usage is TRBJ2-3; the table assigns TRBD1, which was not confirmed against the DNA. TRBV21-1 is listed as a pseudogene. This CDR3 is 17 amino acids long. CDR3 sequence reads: CASSANLDRRSTDTQYF. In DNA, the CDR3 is TGTGCCAGCAGCGCAAACCTAGACAGGAGATCAACAGATACGCAGTATTTT.

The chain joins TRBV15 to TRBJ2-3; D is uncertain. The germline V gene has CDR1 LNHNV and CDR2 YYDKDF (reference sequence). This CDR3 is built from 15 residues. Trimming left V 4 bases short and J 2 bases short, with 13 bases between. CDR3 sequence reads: CATSTYGLVTDTQYF. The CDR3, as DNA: TGTGCCACCAGCACATACGGCCTAGTCACAGATACGCAGTATTTT.

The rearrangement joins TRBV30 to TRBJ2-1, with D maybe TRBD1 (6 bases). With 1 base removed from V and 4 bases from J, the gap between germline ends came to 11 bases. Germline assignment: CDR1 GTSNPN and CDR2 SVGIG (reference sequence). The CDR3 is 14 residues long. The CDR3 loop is CAWSEDQGYNEQFF. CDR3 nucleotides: TGTGCCTGGAGTGAGGACCAGGGGTACAATGAGCAGTTCTTC.

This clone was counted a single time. CDR3 DNA sequence: TGTGCCAGCAGTCTTTTAAATGAGCAGTTCTTC. This translates into CASSLLNEQFF. The chain couples TRBV28 to TRBJ2-1; D unresolved. The CDR3 is 11 amino acids. V was pared by 5 bases and J by 7 bases, with 6 bases between. Germline V gene sequence: CDR1 MDHEN, CDR2 SYDVKM.

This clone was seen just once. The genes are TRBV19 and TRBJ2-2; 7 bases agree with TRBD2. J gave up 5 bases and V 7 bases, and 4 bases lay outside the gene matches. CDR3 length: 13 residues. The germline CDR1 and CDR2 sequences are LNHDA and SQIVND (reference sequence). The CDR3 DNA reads TGTGCCAGTACATGGGGGGGAACCGGGGAGCTGTTTTTT. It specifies CASTWGGTGELFF.